Listed here are 15 T cell receptor beta chains from one sample, sequenced in a study of T cell responses to AZD1222 COVID-19 vaccine. Produced via immunoSEQ multiplex PCR; TCRdb's table is partial and in-frame only. The sample has some 90,000 clones; around nine tenths are singletons. The sequences come from peripheral blood, collected on day 0 of AZD1222 vaccination. Receptor source: an adult in good health.

The chain couples TRBV4-1 to TRBJ2-2; tentative D call: TRBD1 (6 bases). Trimming left V 0 bases short and J 5 bases short, with 10 bases between. The CDR3 spans 15 residues. Per germline, CDR1 MGHRA and CDR2 YSYEKL. The DNA of the CDR3 is TGCGCCAGCAGCCAAGAACAGGGCGGGACCGGGGAGCTGTTTTTT. Its protein product is CASSQEQGGTGELFF.

The chain recombines TRBV5-6 with TRBJ2-7; perhaps TRBD1 as D (6 bases). The germline V and J ends were trimmed by 3 bases and 3 bases, with 16 bases remaining between them. The germline gives CDR1 SGHDT, CDR2 YYEEEE. This CDR3 spans 15 amino acids. CDR3 nucleotides: TGTGCCAGCAGCTCAGGACAGAGTCTATTCTACGAGCAGTACTTC. It is translated as CASSSGQSLFYEQYF.

Comment on this clone: The junction differs from germline at one of its ends, possibly a read error. The chain combines TRBV11-1 with TRBJ1-1; D is perhaps TRBD1 (5 bases). CDR3 length: 13 amino acids. Germline CDR1 is SGHAT and CDR2 is FQDESV (reference sequence). CDR3 region: CASRLGQNTEAFF. The CDR3 DNA reads TGTGCCAGCAGGTTAGGACAGAACACTGAAGCTTTCTTT.

V is TRBV12-3 or TRBV12-4 and J is TRBJ1-4; maybe TRBD1 (5 bases). V dropped 7 bases and J dropped 3 bases, with 9 bases sitting between them. This CDR3 comprises 13 residues. In nucleotides, the CDR3 is TGTGCCAGCAACGGGGCAGCTAATGAAAAACTGTTTTTT. It encodes CASNGAANEKLFF.

The chain employs TRBV4-2 and TRBJ1-1; possible D gene TRBD1, 6 bases. The CDR3 is made up of 14 amino acids. Per germline, CDR1 LGHNA and CDR2 YNFKEQ. V lost 6 bases, J lost 3 bases, and 14 bases lay in between. In nucleotides, the CDR3 is TGTGCCAGCAGGTTAGGGGGGGCCCACACTGAAGCTTTCTTT. Protein sequence: CASRLGGAHTEAFF.

The V gene is TRBV11-2, the J gene TRBJ1-2, with D perhaps TRBD1 (5 bases). CDR1 and CDR2 (germline): SGHAT, FQNNGV. The CDR3 is 14 residues long. V gave up 1 base and J gave up 4 bases, with 10 bases separating them. This chain's CDR3 is CASSLVQGPYGYTF. The CDR3 DNA sequence: TGTGCCAGCAGCTTAGTCCAGGGACCCTATGGCTACACCTTC.

The chain is built from TRBV5-1 and TRBJ2-7; D remains ambiguous. Germline-derived CDR1 and CDR2 are SGHRS and YFSETQ. The CDR3 extends over 14 amino acids. Trimming left V 3 bases short and J 0 bases short, with 10 bases between. The CDR3 protein is CASSSHGSSYEQYF. Here the CDR3 DNA reads TGCGCCAGCAGCTCGCACGGTAGCTCCTACGAGCAGTACTTC.

The J gene is TRBJ2-4, the V gene TRBV3-1 (or the pseudogene TRBV3-2); possible D gene TRBD2, 6 bases. The CDR3 covers 17 residues. V was shortened by 0 bases and J by 7 bases, with 19 bases between the two germline ends. Germline assignment: CDR1 LGHDT and CDR2 YNNKEL (reference sequence). The CDR3 is CASSQDWLASGRNIQYF. Here the CDR3 DNA reads TGTGCCAGCAGCCAAGATTGGCTAGCGAGCGGGCGGAACATTCAGTACTTC.

In this sample, this clone turned up a few times. Other DNA variants within this sample encode the same CDR3. The chain carries TRBV5-1 and TRBJ2-7; 9 nucleotides line up with TRBD2. J lost 1 base, V lost 4 bases, and 0 bases had no gene match. The CDR3 spans 13 residues. The germline V gene encodes CDR1 SGHRS and CDR2 YFSETQ. CDR3 protein: CASSLAGSYEQYF. Here the CDR3 DNA reads TGCGCCAGCAGCCTAGCGGGGTCCTACGAGCAGTACTTC.

V usage is TRBV27 and J usage is TRBJ1-5, with 8 nucleotides matching TRBD1. Germline loops: CDR1 MNHEY, CDR2 SMNVEV (reference sequence). This CDR3 spans 15 amino acids. With 7 bases clipped from V and 2 bases from J, the junction kept 7 bases outside the gene matches. The CDR3 is CASNPGGSRNQPQHF. The CDR3 nucleotides read TGTGCCAGCAACCCAGGGGGCAGCCGCAATCAGCCCCAGCATTTT.

V is TRBV6-2 or TRBV6-3 and J is TRBJ1-5, with no clear D. CDR1 and CDR2 (germline): MNHEY, SVGEGT. The V end lost 0 bases, the J end lost 6 bases, and 6 bases lay between the germline ends. This CDR3 has 13 amino acids. The CDR3 loop is CASSYSIPQPQHF. CDR3 DNA: TGTGCCAGCAGTTACTCGATACCTCAGCCCCAGCATTTT.

The chain combines TRBV30 with TRBJ1-1; a weak D match, TRBD1 (5 bases). The CDR3 totals 11 residues. Germline CDR1 GTSNPN, CDR2 SVGIG (reference sequence). Trimming took off 5 bases at V and 6 bases at J, with 10 bases between the two ends. The CDR3, as DNA: TGTGCCTGGTTGGGGGGGTCTGAAGCTTTCTTT. It codes for CAWLGGSEAFF.

V and J are TRBV4-1 and TRBJ1-3; 7 bases are a match to TRBD1. The V gene's germline CDR1 is MGHRA and CDR2 YSYEKL. Trimming cost V 0 bases and J 4 bases; bases outside gene matches: 9. The CDR3 runs to 17 residues. The CDR3 DNA sequence: TGCGCCAGCAGCCAAGAGGGAACGACAGGGTCAGGAAACACCATATATTTT. It encodes CASSQEGTTGSGNTIYF.

The chain recombines TRBV12-3 or TRBV12-4 with TRBJ1-1, with D possibly TRBD1 on 5 matching bases. Trimming removed 7 bases at V and 4 bases at J, with 10 bases between. The CDR3 has 12 amino acids. The CDR3 here is CASTLTATEAFF. In nucleotides, the CDR3 is TGTGCCAGCACCCTGACAGCCACTGAAGCTTTCTTT.

The V call is TRBV28, the J call TRBJ1-6, with D tentatively TRBD1 (5 bases). The V end was cut by 6 bases, the J end by 9 bases, with 9 bases between. Germline CDR1 reads MDHEN; CDR2 reads SYDVKM. The CDR3 extends over 12 amino acids. The CDR3 reads CASSYTGSPLHF. The CDR3 DNA is TGTGCCAGCAGCTACACAGGTTCACCCCTCCACTTT.